This TCR beta chain was found in a study of molecular identifiers for immune sequencing clone quantification. As previously described, bulk TCR libraries were made using listed TCR primers. One entry per CDR3 protein, called by TCRdb with MiXCR from the PCR reads. The table has 300,000 to 350,000 distinct CDR3 sequences, about 20% seen once. This clonotype was seen many times. The antigen is not known. Whole-study results and caveats: Clones that exceeded 20 RNA copies held over 98% of effector molecules, yet under 1% in naive cells.

Source material: naive CD8+ T cells from blood, with Jurkat cell RNA spiked in. Subset specified: FACS-sorted CD8+CD4-CCR7+CD45RA+ naive T cells. The sequence came from a human donor in good health. Some libraries in this study had Jurkat cell RNA spiked in.

The CDR3: CASSSTGARSEKLFF. The CDR3, as DNA: TGTGCCAGCAGCTCGACAGGGGCAAGAAGTGAAAAACTGTTTTTT. V is TRBV7-2 and J is TRBJ1-4, with 8 bases matching TRBD1. V shed 4 bases and J 7 bases; nucleotides not matched to a gene: 8. The CDR3 is 15 residues long. Germline-derived CDR1 and CDR2 are SGHTA and FQGNSA.